The rows below give T cell receptor beta chains drawn from one sample of a study of cytomegalovirus exposure and HLA in healthy donors. Clones were read by immunoSEQ multiplex PCR, and TCRdb kept only the in-frame ones, dropping some. The sample lists 150,000 or so clones, 77% occurring once. The sample consisted of PBMCs. The receptor set was obtained from a woman aged 25 to 39 in good health and CMV-seronegative. Each CDR3 is given without its conserved first and last residue.

TRBV19	TRBJ1-2	ASSTPYRDDGYT
TRBV7-8	TRBJ2-1	VNRGYNEQF
TRBV5-8	TRBJ1-4	ASSPRGLEKLF
TRBV5-1	TRBJ2-7	ASSFESGGPISYEQY
TRBV29-1	TRBJ2-3	SVEVGSTDTQY
TRBV7-9	TRBJ1-1	SSSSQGNTEAF
TRBV5-1	TRBJ1-1	ASTSAENTEAF
TRBV27	TRBJ1-6	ASKGPRGGNSPLH
TRBV7-6	TRBJ2-2	ASSGRTGNTGELF
TRBV7-6	TRBJ2-3	ASSLTPVGLAGYTDTQY
TRBV18	TRBJ1-5	ASSPGQQNQPQH
TRBV7-2	TRBJ2-2	ASSPEGLVGGELF
TRBV6-9	TRBJ2-3	ASSYESAGGTDTQY
TRBV5-6	TRBJ1-5	ASSLQDNQPQH
TRBV9	TRBJ2-1	ASSEQGAPYNEQF
TRBV28	TRBJ2-1	ASSPRTPPILF
TRBV9	TRBJ1-4	ASSVVGDRGPVGKLF
TRBV7-2	TRBJ2-3	ASSRRQPADTQY
TRBV9	TRBJ2-2	ASSVGTGDSSGELF
TRBV6-7	TRBJ2-3	ASSYEGTSGRGSTDTQY
TRBV19	TRBJ2-3	ASSTIAGDSDTQY
TRBV7-6	TRBJ2-2	ASDRANTGELF
TRBV4-1	TRBJ2-1	ASSQDHRVEQF
TRBV7-2	TRBJ1-3	ASSAIDREDTIY
TRBV5-1	TRBJ2-7	ASSTDRGDYEQY
TRBV30	TRBJ2-7	AWSLSPGKAWEQY